A selection of T cell receptor beta chains follows, all from one sample in a study of blood T cells in healthy people across ages. Via MiXCR, TCRdb re-called the 5' RACE reads, giving one row per CDR3 protein. Of roughly 2 million distinct CDR3 sequences listed, about 50% are singletons. Material: blood. The receptors shown here come from a woman between 40 and 50 years old in good health. Both conserved end residues are part of each CDR3. The order of the fields is clone size, D gene, V gene, J gene, CDR3 DNA, CDR3 protein. The D gene is left open where the match is weak. Clone sizes are given selectively: once, few, many, or a class where the clone is expanded.

.	.	TRBV20-1	TRBJ2-7	TGCAGTGCTAGTTCCTCGGTTAACCCCTCCTACGAGCAGTACTTC	CSASSSVNPSYEQYF
.	.	TRBV20-1	TRBJ1-1	TGCAGTGCCCTCCGGACAGAAACCAACACTGAAGCTTTCTTT	CSALRTETNTEAFF
.	.	TRBV24-1	TRBJ2-1	TGTGCCACCAGTGATAGACAGCCCTCCTACAATGAGCAGTTCTTC	CATSDRQPSYNEQFF
.	TRBD1	TRBV20-1	TRBJ1-5	TGCAGTGCTAGAAGGACAGGGTTTGACAATCAGCCCCAGCATTTT	CSARRTGFDNQPQHF
.	.	TRBV27	TRBJ2-6	TGTGCCAGCAGCCTCGCGAGGCTAGGATCTGGGGCCAACGTCCTGACTTTC	CASSLARLGSGANVLTF
.	.	TRBV20-1	TRBJ2-3	TGCAGTGCTAGCATCTGGGTGTCCGGGGGGCAGGGCAGGGGTACGCAGTATTTT	CSASIWVSGGQGRGTQYF
few	.	TRBV25-1	TRBJ2-5	TGTGCCAGCCGGACCGGGTTACACCAAGAGACCCAGTACTTC	CASRTGLHQETQYF
.	.	TRBV6-5	TRBJ1-1	TGTGCCAGAGTAGGGGCCATGAACACTGAAGCTTTCTTT	CARVGAMNTEAFF
.	.	TRBV9	TRBJ2-7	TGTGCCAGCAGCGCTAGGGACGGGGACTACGAGCAGTACTTC	CASSARDGDYEQYF
many	TRBD2	TRBV28	TRBJ2-7	TGTGCCAGCAGTCCTAGCGGGGCAACCTACGAGCAGTACTTC	CASSPSGATYEQYF
.	TRBD2	TRBV29-1	TRBJ2-3	TGCAGCGTTGAGCTAGCGGGGGGGCCCGGAGATACGCAGTATTTT	CSVELAGGPGDTQYF
.	TRBD1	TRBV6-5	TRBJ2-3	TGTGCCAGTAAGGACCCGGACAGGAATTTAGATACGCAGTATTTT	CASKDPDRNLDTQYF
.	TRBD1	TRBV13	TRBJ2-1	TGTGCCAGCAGCTTGAGGGACAGGGAGAGGGAGCAGTTCTTC	CASSLRDREREQFF
.	TRBD1	TRBV6-5	TRBJ1-2	TGTGCCAGCAGTTACGACAGGGGATTCGATGGCTACACCTTC	CASSYDRGFDGYTF
few	.	TRBV7-2	TRBJ2-5	TGTGCCAGCAGTCGCTCGGCGGAAGAGACCCAGTACTTC	CASSRSAEETQYF
few	TRBD1	TRBV29-1	TRBJ2-5	TGCCCCAACTCGAACAGGGGGGAGACCCAGTACTTC	CPNSNRGETQYF
few	TRBD1	TRBV6-2/TRBV6-3	TRBJ2-4	TGTGCCAGCAGCAAAGCCGGACAGGGCTCTACAAACATTCAGTACTTC	CASSKAGQGSTNIQYF
.	.	TRBV5-5	TRBJ1-2	TGTGCCAGCAGCTTGGGGCCAGGGGACAACTATGGCTACACCTTC	CASSLGPGDNYGYTF
.	.	TRBV5-1	TRBJ2-1	TGCGCCAGCAGCTTGGGACAGAACTCCTACAATGAGCAGTTCTTC	CASSLGQNSYNEQFF
.	.	TRBV7-2	TRBJ1-5	TGTGCCAGCAGCTTAGCGAAGGCAGCTTATAGCAATCAGCCCCAGCATTTT	CASSLAKAAYSNQPQHF
few	TRBD1	TRBV6-5	TRBJ2-4	TGTGCCAGCAGTTCGGGACAGACAGCCAAAAACATTCAGTACTTC	CASSSGQTAKNIQYF
.	.	TRBV28	TRBJ2-3	TGTGCCAGCAGTTTCCGCAGTGGTATAGGTACGCAGTATTTT	CASSFRSGIGTQYF
.	TRBD1	TRBV6-2/TRBV6-3	TRBJ2-5	TGTGCCAGCAGTGACGGACAGGGGCTTCGTGAGACCCAGTACTTC	CASSDGQGLRETQYF
few	TRBD1	TRBV20-1	TRBJ2-4	TGCAGTGCCATCAGACAGGGGGGGGAGCAGTACTTC	CSAIRQGGEQYF
.	TRBD2	TRBV10-3	TRBJ2-2	TGTGCCATCAGTGACGGGACTAGGAACACCGGGGAGCTGTTTTTT	CAISDGTRNTGELFF
.	TRBD2	TRBV3-1	TRBJ2-5	TGTGCCAGCAGCCATCGCGGGGGAGTAGCAGGGGAGACCCAGTACTTC	CASSHRGGVAGETQYF
.	TRBD2	TRBV20-1	TRBJ2-1	TGCAGTGCTCCTTTTCCGGGACTAGCGGGGGGGCGGCTTGACAATGAGCAGTTCTTC	CSAPFPGLAGGRLDNEQFF
.	.	TRBV20-1	TRBJ1-5	TGCAGTGCTAGTCAGGGCCGGGGGGGAGTAATCAATCAGCCCCAGCATTTT	CSASQGRGGVINQPQHF
few	.	TRBV6-2/TRBV6-3	TRBJ2-5	TGTGCCAGCTGTCCAGGGGCAAATCAAGAGACCCAGTACTTC	CASCPGANQETQYF
.	.	TRBV20-1	TRBJ2-5	TGCAGTGCTAGCGACTTATCGGGTCTTGTAGGGGAGACCCAGTACTTC	CSASDLSGLVGETQYF
.	.	TRBV12-3/TRBV12-4	TRBJ2-5	TGTGCCAGCAGTTTTGGGAAAGGAGAGACCCAGTACTTC	CASSFGKGETQYF
.	.	TRBV27	TRBJ1-1	TGTGCCAGCAGTGGGATCCCATCTATGAACACTGAAGCTTTCTTT	CASSGIPSMNTEAFF
few	.	TRBV5-5	TRBJ2-7	TGTGCCAGCAGCGCAGGAGGTTACACCTACGAGCAGTACTTC	CASSAGGYTYEQYF
.	TRBD2	TRBV20-1	TRBJ2-3	TGCAGTGCTAGAGTCGACGGGGGGGGTAGGACAGATACGCAGTATTTT	CSARVDGGGRTDTQYF
few	.	TRBV5-1	TRBJ2-1	TGCGCCAGCAGCTCCCGAGGCGTGGAGGACAATGAGCAGTTCTTC	CASSSRGVEDNEQFF
.	TRBD2	TRBV7-2	TRBJ2-1	TGTGCCAGCAGCTTAGTAGGGCCGGGGGGGGATTACTACAATGAGCAGTTCTTC	CASSLVGPGGDYYNEQFF
few	TRBD2	TRBV27	TRBJ2-7	TGTGCCAGCAGTTTAAGGGGACTAGCGGGGGTAAAGGGGAACTACGAGCAGTACTTC	CASSLRGLAGVKGNYEQYF
.	TRBD2	TRBV5-4	TRBJ2-5	TGTGCCAGCAGCCCAACTAGCGGGGGGCCGACGGGGGAGACCCAGTACTTC	CASSPTSGGPTGETQYF
few	.	TRBV4-2	TRBJ2-7	TGTGCCAGCAGCCAAGATTGGGCTACTTTCGAGCAGTACTTC	CASSQDWATFEQYF
.	.	TRBV20-1	TRBJ2-3	TGCAGTGCTCCAGGGGCCCCCACAGATACGCAGTATTTT	CSAPGAPTDTQYF
.	.	TRBV7-9	TRBJ2-6	TGTGCCAGCAGCCCGGCACCCGGGGCCAACGTCCTGACTTTC	CASSPAPGANVLTF
.	TRBD2	TRBV15	TRBJ2-1	TGTGCCACCAGCGGACTAGCGGGGGCCCACAATGAGCAGTTCTTC	CATSGLAGAHNEQFF
.	.	TRBV20-1	TRBJ2-7	TGCAGTGCTAGTATCTACAATGAGCAGTACTTC	CSASIYNEQYF
.	TRBD1	TRBV6-5	TRBJ1-2	TGTGCCAGCAGGTTGGGACAGGGAATGGTCAACTATGGCTACACCTTC	CASRLGQGMVNYGYTF
.	.	TRBV20-1	TRBJ1-2	TGCAGTGCTAGAGAACAGAGACCCTATGGCTACACCTTC	CSAREQRPYGYTF
few	.	TRBV7-2	TRBJ2-1	TGTGCCAGCAGCCCGGGGTGGGAGCAGTTCTTC	CASSPGWEQFF
once	.	TRBV5-1	TRBJ2-3	TGCGCCAGCAGCTTGTCGGGCCGGAATGTGAGGGATACGCAGTATTTT	CASSLSGRNVRDTQYF
.	TRBD1	TRBV20-1	TRBJ1-5	TGCAGTGCTAGAGTGCTGGACAGGGACAATCAGCCCCAGCATTTT	CSARVLDRDNQPQHF
few	.	TRBV27	TRBJ2-3	TGTGCCAGCAGTCAACCCCCCGGGGGAGATACGCAGTATTTT	CASSQPPGGDTQYF
.	TRBD1	TRBV6-5	TRBJ1-5	TGTGCCAGCAGTTCCACGACAGGGGGTCCTAGCAATCAGCCCCAGCATTTT	CASSSTTGGPSNQPQHF